The rows below give T cell receptor beta chains drawn from one sample of a study of CD8 T cells in ankylosing spondylitis. MiXCR, run by TCRdb on the 5' RACE reads, gives a single entry per CDR3 protein. Here the sample spans roughly 670,000 distinct CDR3 sequences, about 20% being singletons. Sequenced material: blood, either unsorted or a sorted T cell fraction (not recorded which). Receptors were obtained from a male donor with ankylosing spondylitis. Both conserved end residues are part of each CDR3. The D gene is left open where the match is weak. Clone size is not always given. Where it is, it says once, few, many or a class for expanded clones.

V gene: TRBV2
J gene: TRBJ2-2
clone size: .
D gene: .
CDR3 DNA: TGTGCCAGCAGTGAACGGAGGCGACGGAACACCGGGGAGCTGTTTTTT
CDR3 protein: CASSERRRRNTGELFF

V gene: TRBV29-1
J gene: TRBJ2-4
clone size: few
D gene: .
CDR3 DNA: TGCAGCGTTGTATCCCCTCAGGGAGGCAAAAACATTCAGTACTTC
CDR3 protein: CSVVSPQGGKNIQYF

V gene: TRBV10-3
J gene: TRBJ1-2
clone size: .
D gene: .
CDR3 DNA: TGTGCCATCAGTTTGAGACAGGCAAATGGCTACACCTTC
CDR3 protein: CAISLRQANGYTF

V gene: TRBV29-1
J gene: TRBJ1-1
clone size: .
D gene: .
CDR3 DNA: TGCAGCGTTGCCGGGACCCGAAACACTGAAGCTTTCTTT
CDR3 protein: CSVAGTRNTEAFF

V gene: TRBV11-2
J gene: TRBJ2-5
clone size: .
D gene: .
CDR3 DNA: TGTGCCAGCAGCTTAGATGGGATTGGAGGAGAGACCCAGTACTTC
CDR3 protein: CASSLDGIGGETQYF

V gene: TRBV24-1
J gene: TRBJ2-1
clone size: few
D gene: TRBD2
CDR3 DNA: TGTGCCACCAGTGATAGGACTAGCGTTTTCATCCATGAGCAGTTCTTC
CDR3 protein: CATSDRTSVFIHEQFF

V gene: TRBV29-1
J gene: TRBJ1-4
clone size: few
D gene: TRBD1
CDR3 DNA: TGCAGCGTTCGGACAGGACCCGCTAGTAATGAAAAACTGTTTTTT
CDR3 protein: CSVRTGPASNEKLFF

V gene: TRBV10-3
J gene: TRBJ1-2
clone size: few
D gene: .
CDR3 DNA: TGTGCCATCAGTGGCGCAGCTAACTATGGCTACACCTTC
CDR3 protein: CAISGAANYGYTF

V gene: TRBV4-1
J gene: TRBJ1-1
clone size: few
D gene: TRBD1
CDR3 DNA: TGCGCCAGCAGCCAAGATCCCACGACAGGGTTCGGAGCTTTCTTT
CDR3 protein: CASSQDPTTGFGAFF

V gene: TRBV5-1
J gene: TRBJ1-2
clone size: few
D gene: .
CDR3 DNA: TGCGCCAGCAGCTTGGAAATCGCAGGGAAGTATGGCTACACCTTC
CDR3 protein: CASSLEIAGKYGYTF

V gene: TRBV12-3/TRBV12-4
J gene: TRBJ2-3
clone size: .
D gene: .
CDR3 DNA: TGTGCCAGCAAACCCGGGGCCGGGGGTACGCAGTATTTT
CDR3 protein: CASKPGAGGTQYF

V gene: TRBV11-2
J gene: TRBJ1-2
clone size: few
D gene: TRBD1
CDR3 DNA: TGTGCCAGCAGCTTATATATGATCGGGACAGGGGGCGGATATGGCTACACCTTC
CDR3 protein: CASSLYMIGTGGGYGYTF

V gene: TRBV28
J gene: TRBJ2-7
clone size: many
D gene: .
CDR3 DNA: TGTGCCAGCAGTAGCTACCGGGACTCAATCTACGAGCAGTACTTC
CDR3 protein: CASSSYRDSIYEQYF

V gene: TRBV6-2/TRBV6-3
J gene: TRBJ2-3
clone size: few
D gene: TRBD2
CDR3 DNA: TGTGCCAGCAGTTACCCGATCGGGACTAGCGGGAGAACAGATACGCAGTATTTT
CDR3 protein: CASSYPIGTSGRTDTQYF

V gene: TRBV4-1
J gene: TRBJ2-1
clone size: .
D gene: TRBD2
CDR3 DNA: TGCGCCAGCAGCCAAGTCCTAGCGGGAGGTCGGGTCAATGAGCAGTTCTTC
CDR3 protein: CASSQVLAGGRVNEQFF

V gene: TRBV19
J gene: TRBJ2-2
clone size: .
D gene: TRBD2
CDR3 DNA: TGTGCCAGTAGTACGGGACTAGCGGGGTCCGGGGAGCTGTTTTTT
CDR3 protein: CASSTGLAGSGELFF

V gene: TRBV14
J gene: TRBJ2-2
clone size: .
D gene: .
CDR3 DNA: TGTGCCAGCAGTCCAGAGGACTACCCCGTCTTTAACACCGGGGAGCTGTTTTTT
CDR3 protein: CASSPEDYPVFNTGELFF

V gene: TRBV15
J gene: TRBJ2-3
clone size: few
D gene: TRBD2
CDR3 DNA: TGTGCCACCAGCAGGCCCTTAGGAGCGGGAAGCACAGATACGCAGTATTTT
CDR3 protein: CATSRPLGAGSTDTQYF

V gene: TRBV6-5
J gene: TRBJ2-6
clone size: few
D gene: .
CDR3 DNA: TGTGCCAGCAGTTCCCGGGACACCCTATTCTCTGGGGCCAACGTCCTGACTTTC
CDR3 protein: CASSSRDTLFSGANVLTF

V gene: TRBV4-3
J gene: TRBJ1-5
clone size: .
D gene: .
CDR3 DNA: TGCGCCAGCAGCCAAGTCCTGGGGACCCATCAGCCCCAGCATTTT
CDR3 protein: CASSQVLGTHQPQHF

V gene: TRBV20-1
J gene: TRBJ1-3
clone size: .
D gene: .
CDR3 DNA: TGCAGTGCTAGGGGCGGAGAAGATGGAAACACCATATATTTT
CDR3 protein: CSARGGEDGNTIYF

V gene: TRBV7-9
J gene: TRBJ1-4
clone size: .
D gene: .
CDR3 DNA: TGTGCCAGCAGCCCCCTCCCAGGGCGACCTAATGAAAAACTGTTTTTT
CDR3 protein: CASSPLPGRPNEKLFF

V gene: TRBV5-1
J gene: TRBJ1-5
clone size: .
D gene: TRBD1
CDR3 DNA: TGCGCCAGCAGCTTGTCCGGGACAGGTCATCAGCCCCAGCATTTT
CDR3 protein: CASSLSGTGHQPQHF

V gene: TRBV28
J gene: TRBJ2-2
clone size: few
D gene: TRBD2
CDR3 DNA: TGTGCCAGCAGTGGTCTAGCGGGAGAAGGTACCGGGGAGCTGTTTTTT
CDR3 protein: CASSGLAGEGTGELFF

V gene: TRBV7-9
J gene: TRBJ2-7
clone size: few
D gene: TRBD1
CDR3 DNA: TGTGCCAGCAGCTTAATCTCGACAGGGGCCTCCTACGAGCAGTACTTC
CDR3 protein: CASSLISTGASYEQYF

V gene: TRBV19
J gene: TRBJ1-5
clone size: .
D gene: TRBD1
CDR3 DNA: TGTGCCAGTAGTCCCAACAGGGGGTTGAATCAGCCCCAGCATTTT
CDR3 protein: CASSPNRGLNQPQHF

V gene: TRBV14
J gene: TRBJ1-2
clone size: .
D gene: TRBD1
CDR3 DNA: TGTGCCAGCAGCCAAGGACAGGGTTGGAATGGCTACACCTTC
CDR3 protein: CASSQGQGWNGYTF

V gene: TRBV12-3/TRBV12-4
J gene: TRBJ2-7
clone size: few
D gene: TRBD2
CDR3 DNA: TGTGCCAGCAGTCCCCCACTAGCGGGAGGTTCCTACGAGCAGTACTTC
CDR3 protein: CASSPPLAGGSYEQYF

V gene: TRBV6-2/TRBV6-3
J gene: TRBJ2-1
clone size: few
D gene: TRBD2
CDR3 DNA: TGTGCCAGCAGTTACTCGCGCCCCTGGACTAGCGGGGAGGAGCAGTTCTTC
CDR3 protein: CASSYSRPWTSGEEQFF

V gene: TRBV5-1
J gene: TRBJ1-2
clone size: few
D gene: .
CDR3 DNA: TGCGCCAGCAGCTTGGAACGGGGCTATGGCTACACCTTC
CDR3 protein: CASSLERGYGYTF

V gene: TRBV3-1
J gene: TRBJ1-1
clone size: .
D gene: TRBD1
CDR3 DNA: TGTGCCAGCAGCCAACCTCGACAGGGGGCGCGCACTGAAGCTTTCTTT
CDR3 protein: CASSQPRQGARTEAFF

V gene: TRBV20-1
J gene: TRBJ1-1
clone size: once
D gene: .
CDR3 DNA: TGCAGTGCTAAGACAGCACCGACGTCTGAAGCTTTCTTT
CDR3 protein: CSAKTAPTSEAFF

V gene: TRBV27
J gene: TRBJ2-7
clone size: few
D gene: TRBD2
CDR3 DNA: TGTGCCAGCAGTTTACATTCTGTAGCGGGAGGAACCTACGAGCAGTACTTC
CDR3 protein: CASSLHSVAGGTYEQYF

V gene: TRBV12-3/TRBV12-4
J gene: TRBJ1-2
clone size: few
D gene: .
CDR3 DNA: TGTGCCAGCAGCCCAGCCGGGGTGAGGTACTATGGCTACACCTTC
CDR3 protein: CASSPAGVRYYGYTF

V gene: TRBV7-9
J gene: TRBJ2-2
clone size: .
D gene: TRBD2
CDR3 DNA: TGTGCCAGCAGTCGTCTAGCGGGAGGTGACACCGGGGAGCTGTTTTTT
CDR3 protein: CASSRLAGGDTGELFF

V gene: TRBV10-3
J gene: TRBJ1-5
clone size: many
D gene: TRBD1
CDR3 DNA: TGTGCCATCAGTCCGACAGGGGGGGATCAGCCCCAGCATTTT
CDR3 protein: CAISPTGGDQPQHF

V gene: TRBV5-1
J gene: TRBJ1-1
clone size: few
D gene: .
CDR3 DNA: TGCGCCAGCAGCCCGGACACAAAGAACACTGAAGCTTTCTTT
CDR3 protein: CASSPDTKNTEAFF

V gene: TRBV3-1
J gene: TRBJ2-7
clone size: .
D gene: TRBD1
CDR3 DNA: TGTGCCAGCAGCCTTACAGGGGTCGACGAGCAGTACTTC
CDR3 protein: CASSLTGVDEQYF

V gene: TRBV7-9
J gene: TRBJ2-1
clone size: .
D gene: .
CDR3 DNA: TGTGCCAGCAGCTTACTACTCCCCAATGAGCAGTTCTTC
CDR3 protein: CASSLLLPNEQFF

V gene: TRBV7-9
J gene: TRBJ2-1
clone size: many
D gene: .
CDR3 DNA: TGTGCCAGCAGCTTAGGGACAGAGTACAATGAGCAGTTCTTC
CDR3 protein: CASSLGTEYNEQFF

V gene: TRBV29-1
J gene: TRBJ2-2
clone size: .
D gene: TRBD1
CDR3 DNA: TGCAGCGTTTACAGGGGCACCGGGGAGCTGTTTTTT
CDR3 protein: CSVYRGTGELFF

V gene: TRBV24-1
J gene: TRBJ2-2
clone size: few
D gene: TRBD2
CDR3 DNA: TGTGCCACCAGGGATAGCGGGAGGGCCCCCAACACCGGGGAGCTGTTTTTT
CDR3 protein: CATRDSGRAPNTGELFF

V gene: TRBV5-5
J gene: TRBJ1-2
clone size: .
D gene: TRBD1
CDR3 DNA: TGTGCCAGCAGCCGCGGACAGGGCTTCTATGGCTACACCTTC
CDR3 protein: CASSRGQGFYGYTF